The rows below give T cell receptor beta chains drawn from one sample of a study of shared clonotypes between healthy human individuals. Sequencing used immunoSEQ multiplex PCR; TCRdb keeps in-frame clones, though not all of them. Of fewer than 1.6 million clones listed, 98% are singletons. Sequenced material: naive CD4+ T cells sorted from blood. Every receptor here comes from a man under 40 in good health. CDR3s include the opening cysteine and the closing phenylalanine or tryptophan. Fields, in order: CDR3 protein, CDR3 DNA, D gene, V gene, J gene, clone size. D genes are given only for firm matches. The size field is filled for only some rows; it gives once, few, many or a size class.

CDR3 protein: CASSLEPGQVHGYTF
CDR3 DNA: TGTGCCAGCAGTTTGGAACCGGGACAGGTCCATGGCTACACCTTC
D gene: TRBD1
V gene: TRBV28
J gene: TRBJ1-2
clone size: once

CDR3 protein: CATSRDTGGTGELFF
CDR3 DNA: TGTGCCACCAGCAGAGATACAGGAGGCACCGGGGAGCTGTTTTTT
D gene: -
V gene: TRBV15
J gene: TRBJ2-2
clone size: -

CDR3 protein: CASSVTTRETQYF
CDR3 DNA: TGTGCCAGCAGCGTAACTACCAGGGAGACCCAGTACTTC
D gene: -
V gene: TRBV9
J gene: TRBJ2-5
clone size: -

CDR3 protein: CASSLAVGQTSYEQYF
CDR3 DNA: TGCGCCAGCAGCTTGGCCGTCGGACAGACCTCCTACGAGCAGTACTTC
D gene: -
V gene: TRBV5-1
J gene: TRBJ2-7
clone size: -

CDR3 protein: CASSQGIGGTPEAFF
CDR3 DNA: TGTGCCAGCAGCCAAGGGATCGGGGGGACCCCTGAAGCTTTCTTT
D gene: -
V gene: TRBV4-2
J gene: TRBJ1-1
clone size: -

CDR3 protein: CASDQGHSYEQYF
CDR3 DNA: TGTGCCAGCGACCAAGGGCACTCCTACGAGCAGTACTTC
D gene: -
V gene: TRBV6-6
J gene: TRBJ2-7
clone size: -

CDR3 protein: CASAQIYEQYF
CDR3 DNA: TGTGCCAGCGCACAGATCTACGAGCAGTACTTC
D gene: -
V gene: TRBV28
J gene: TRBJ2-7
clone size: -

CDR3 protein: CASSVRGRGPNEQFF
CDR3 DNA: TGTGCCAGCAGCGTACGCGGGAGAGGGCCCAATGAGCAGTTCTTC
D gene: TRBD2
V gene: TRBV9
J gene: TRBJ2-1
clone size: -

CDR3 protein: CASSLSAGGQGQPQHF
CDR3 DNA: TGTGCCAGCAGCCTATCAGCAGGGGGGCAGGGTCAGCCCCAGCATTTT
D gene: TRBD1
V gene: TRBV7-2
J gene: TRBJ1-5
clone size: -

CDR3 protein: CASSAGRFYEQYF
CDR3 DNA: TGTGCCAGCAGCGCCGGGAGATTCTACGAGCAGTACTTC
D gene: -
V gene: TRBV7-8
J gene: TRBJ2-7
clone size: -

CDR3 protein: CASSGSKNTEAFF
CDR3 DNA: TGTGCCAGTAGTGGGTCCAAGAACACTGAAGCTTTCTTT
D gene: -
V gene: TRBV19
J gene: TRBJ1-1
clone size: -

CDR3 protein: CASSILEKQAMSSYEQYF
CDR3 DNA: TGTGCCAGTAGTATACTTGAGAAACAAGCCATGAGCTCCTACGAGCAGTACTTC
D gene: -
V gene: TRBV19
J gene: TRBJ2-7
clone size: -

CDR3 protein: CASSLAGRDRGPDTQYF
CDR3 DNA: TGTGCCAGCAGCTTAGCTGGACGGGACCGGGGCCCAGATACGCAGTATTTT
D gene: -
V gene: TRBV7-2
J gene: TRBJ2-3
clone size: -

CDR3 protein: CASSVGQGPDTQYF
CDR3 DNA: TGTGCCAGCAGCGTAGGACAGGGACCAGATACGCAGTATTTT
D gene: TRBD1
V gene: TRBV9
J gene: TRBJ2-3
clone size: once

CDR3 protein: CASTPGQVVYNEQFF
CDR3 DNA: TGTGCCAGCACCCCTGGACAGGTGGTATACAATGAGCAGTTCTTC
D gene: TRBD1
V gene: TRBV7-2
J gene: TRBJ2-1
clone size: -

CDR3 protein: CASGLQGTYEQYF
CDR3 DNA: TGTGCTAGTGGTTTACAGGGAACCTACGAGCAGTACTTC
D gene: -
V gene: TRBV12-5
J gene: TRBJ2-7
clone size: -

CDR3 protein: CAWSRGQDQPQHF
CDR3 DNA: TGTGCCTGGAGTCGCGGGCAGGATCAGCCCCAGCATTTT
D gene: -
V gene: TRBV30
J gene: TRBJ1-5
clone size: -

CDR3 protein: CASSPMAGEGPFETDTQYF
CDR3 DNA: TGTGCCAGCAGCCCCATGGCAGGGGAGGGCCCCTTCGAAACAGATACGCAGTATTTT
D gene: -
V gene: TRBV9
J gene: TRBJ2-3
clone size: -

CDR3 protein: CASSFKRLAGFEQYF
CDR3 DNA: TGTGCCAGCAGTTTTAAGCGACTAGCGGGATTCGAGCAGTACTTC
D gene: TRBD2
V gene: TRBV27
J gene: TRBJ2-7
clone size: -

CDR3 protein: CATSREGRDSEKLFF
CDR3 DNA: TGTGCCACCAGCAGAGAGGGCAGGGATTCAGAAAAACTGTTTTTT
D gene: -
V gene: TRBV15
J gene: TRBJ1-4
clone size: -

CDR3 protein: CASSFGGSQETQYF
CDR3 DNA: TGTGCCAGCAGCTTTGGCGGGAGCCAAGAGACCCAGTACTTC
D gene: TRBD2
V gene: TRBV5-4
J gene: TRBJ2-5
clone size: -

CDR3 protein: CASSESPGLAGPGELFF
CDR3 DNA: TGCGCCAGCAGTGAGTCTCCGGGACTAGCGGGGCCCGGGGAGCTGTTTTTT
D gene: TRBD2
V gene: TRBV10-2
J gene: TRBJ2-2
clone size: -

CDR3 protein: CASTRGGQETQYF
CDR3 DNA: TGTGCCAGCACCCGCGGCGGCCAAGAGACCCAGTACTTC
D gene: -
V gene: TRBV28
J gene: TRBJ2-5
clone size: -

CDR3 protein: CASSFVDRAVYEQYF
CDR3 DNA: TGTGCCAGCAGTTTTGTGGACAGGGCGGTGTACGAGCAGTACTTC
D gene: TRBD1
V gene: TRBV28
J gene: TRBJ2-7
clone size: -

CDR3 protein: CASSPTVGGESYGYTF
CDR3 DNA: TGTGCCAGCTCACCAACCGTCGGGGGAGAGAGCTATGGCTACACCTTC
D gene: -
V gene: TRBV18
J gene: TRBJ1-2
clone size: -

CDR3 protein: CASSRQDRTDTQYF
CDR3 DNA: TGTGCCAGCAGCCGACAGGATCGCACAGATACGCAGTATTTT
D gene: -
V gene: TRBV14
J gene: TRBJ2-3
clone size: -

CDR3 protein: CSVFFYEQYF
CDR3 DNA: TGCAGCGTCTTTTTCTACGAGCAGTACTTC
D gene: -
V gene: TRBV29-1
J gene: TRBJ2-7
clone size: -

CDR3 protein: CASSPPGGRGDEQYF
CDR3 DNA: TGTGCCAGCTCACCACCCGGGGGGCGCGGGGACGAGCAGTACTTC
D gene: -
V gene: TRBV18
J gene: TRBJ2-7
clone size: -

CDR3 protein: CASSLNYEQYF
CDR3 DNA: TGTGCCAGCAGCTTAAACTACGAGCAGTACTTC
D gene: -
V gene: TRBV7-9
J gene: TRBJ2-7
clone size: -

CDR3 protein: CASSQDTSGLPPYNEQFF
CDR3 DNA: TGCGCCAGCAGCCAAGACACTAGCGGGTTGCCCCCCTACAATGAGCAGTTCTTC
D gene: TRBD2
V gene: TRBV4-3
J gene: TRBJ2-1
clone size: -

CDR3 protein: CASSLKSRGATATIYF
CDR3 DNA: TGTGCCAGCAGCTTAAAGTCGCGGGGGGCAACGGCCACCATATATTTT
D gene: -
V gene: TRBV7-6
J gene: TRBJ1-3
clone size: -

CDR3 protein: CASSPMTGGPTDTQYF
CDR3 DNA: TGTGCCAGCTCACCAATGACAGGGGGTCCGACAGATACGCAGTATTTT
D gene: TRBD1
V gene: TRBV18
J gene: TRBJ2-3
clone size: -

CDR3 protein: CASSQDRVNEQFF
CDR3 DNA: TGTGCCAGCTCACAAGACAGGGTGAATGAGCAGTTCTTC
D gene: TRBD1
V gene: TRBV18
J gene: TRBJ2-1
clone size: -

CDR3 protein: CASSEARGRLTEAFF
CDR3 DNA: TGTGCCAGCAGTGAAGCGCGAGGGCGCCTCACTGAAGCTTTCTTT
D gene: -
V gene: TRBV2
J gene: TRBJ1-1
clone size: -

CDR3 protein: CASSVDGGLATPDTQYF
CDR3 DNA: TGTGCCAGCAGCGTAGACGGGGGACTAGCGACCCCAGATACGCAGTATTTT
D gene: TRBD2
V gene: TRBV9
J gene: TRBJ2-3
clone size: -

CDR3 protein: CASSLRGLAGGRGTDTQYF
CDR3 DNA: TGTGCCAGCAGCTTACGAGGACTAGCGGGAGGCAGGGGCACAGATACGCAGTATTTT
D gene: TRBD2
V gene: TRBV7-2
J gene: TRBJ2-3
clone size: -

CDR3 protein: CASSLVRDRAYEQYF
CDR3 DNA: TGCGCCAGCAGCTTGGTTCGAGACAGGGCCTACGAGCAGTACTTC
D gene: TRBD1
V gene: TRBV5-1
J gene: TRBJ2-7
clone size: -